The T cell receptor (beta chain) described here comes from a study of OX40 agonist ivuxolimab in advanced cancers. This CDR3 is built from 15 residues. The junction had 6 bases not matched to a gene; V was cut back by 6 bases and J by 0 bases. Germline V lookup: CDR1 MDHEN, CDR2 SYDVKM. Generated by immunoSEQ multiplex PCR, the TCRdb table keeps only in-frame clones and is missing some. The repertoire includes about 81,000 clones, under 95% of them detected once, and over 11% sits in the top ten. The chain employs TRBV28 and TRBJ1-1; 8 bases are shared with TRBD1. This TCR derives from an adult with an advanced solid tumor such as melanoma, head and neck, liver or kidney cancer. Sequencing was performed on CD4+ or CD8+ T cells sorted from blood, taken in a trial of the OX40 agonist ivuxolimab. The CDR3 nucleotides are TGTGCCAGCAGCCAGGACAGGGAGCTGAACACTGAAGCTTTCTTT. It yields the protein CASSQDRELNTEAFF.